A single sample is the source of the 26 T cell receptor beta chains below, sequenced in a study of cytotoxic CD8 clonotypes in ibrutinib-treated CLL. The assay was immunoSEQ multiplex PCR, and TCRdb's table has in-frame clones only and misses some. The sample yields over 95,000 clones, more than 55% seen once. This sample comprised PBMCs, obtained after 24 months of ibrutinib treatment. These receptors were taken from a human donor with chronic lymphocytic leukemia.

The CDR3 sequence is CASRIPGTGEAFF. The DNA for the CDR3 is TGTGCCAGCAGAATCCCGGGGACAGGGGAAGCTTTCTTT. V gene TRBV6-1 combines with J gene TRBJ1-1, with 9 bases matching TRBD1. V shed 6 bases, J shed 8 bases, and the junction held 7 bases outside the gene matches. The CDR3 is made up of 13 amino acids. Germline assignment: CDR1 MNHNS and CDR2 SASEGT.

V is TRBV6-1 and J is TRBJ2-1, with 7 bases lining up with TRBD2. Germline assignment: CDR1 MNHNS and CDR2 SASEGT. The V segment lost 4 bases and the J segment 2 bases; nucleotides outside the gene matches: 5. The CDR3 is 15 amino acids. The CDR3 DNA reads as TGTGCCAGCAGTGCTCTAGCGGCGGCCTACAATGAGCAGTTCTTC. It specifies CASSALAAAYNEQFF.

This clone was picked up a small number of times. The gene calls are TRBV30 and TRBJ2-2; D is unresolved. Trimming left V 4 bases short and J 8 bases short, with 11 bases between. The CDR3 extends over 12 amino acids. Germline V gene data show CDR1 as GTSNPN and CDR2 as SVGIG (reference sequence). The CDR3 DNA follows: TGTGCCTGGACTAAACCCGCAGGGGAGCTGTTTTTT. Its protein is CAWTKPAGELFF.

The rearrangement links TRBV6-6 to TRBJ2-5, with a possible D match to TRBD2 (6 bases). The CDR3 contains 12 residues. Germline CDR1 reads MNHNY; CDR2 reads SVGAGI (reference sequence). With 6 bases removed from V and 4 bases from J, the gap between germline ends came to 9 bases. The CDR3 DNA is TGTGCCAGCAGCCAGGGAGGAGAGACCCAGTACTTC. This encodes CASSQGGETQYF.

The chain couples TRBV9 to TRBJ2-3; 14 nucleotides agree with TRBD2. This CDR3 spans 19 amino acids. J gave up 3 bases and V 1 base, and 10 bases lay outside the gene matches. Germline CDR1 reads SGDLS; CDR2 reads YYNGEE. CDR3 amino acids: CASSVPRTSGGRLTDTQYF. The CDR3 DNA follows: TGTGCCAGCAGCGTACCTCGGACTAGCGGGGGGCGATTGACAGATACGCAGTATTTT. Based on the CDR3 plus reference TRBV9 and TRBJ2-3, the full variable domain is DSGVTQTPKHLITATGQRVTLRCSPRSGDLSVYWYQQSLDQGLQFLIQYYNGEERAKGNILERFSAQQFPDLHSELNLSSLELGDSALYFCASSVPRTSGGRLTDTQYFGPGTRLTVL.

The table lists this clone with a count of one. V usage is TRBV9 and J usage is TRBJ2-3; 10 nucleotides match TRBD2. This CDR3 comprises 15 residues. Germline CDR1 and CDR2: SGDLS and YYNGEE. With 0 bases clipped from V and 7 bases from J, the junction kept 5 bases outside the gene matches. The CDR3 here is CASSVEERGGNTQYF. The CDR3 region has the DNA TGTGCCAGCAGCGTAGAGGAGCGGGGGGGAAATACGCAGTATTTT.

This clone was counted a few times. V gene TRBV7-3 combines with J gene TRBJ2-5; 10 nucleotides agree with TRBD2. Unmatched junction bases numbered 3, after V lost 5 bases and J lost 0 bases. CDR1 is SGHTA and CDR2 is FQGTGA in the germline V gene. This CDR3 contains 15 residues. CDR3 nucleotide sequence: TGTGCCAGCAGCCCCAGCGGGGGGGACCAAGAGACCCAGTACTTC. Protein product: CASSPSGGDQETQYF.

V is TRBV12-5 and J is TRBJ2-3; 9 bases match TRBD2. Germline lookup yields CDR1 LGHNT and CDR2 FRNRAP. The CDR3 length is 16 residues. After removal of 6 bases from V and 2 bases from J, the junction contained 9 bases not matched to a gene. In DNA, the CDR3 is TGTGCTAGTGGCCCGGGACTAGCAGAGGACACAGATACGCAGTATTTT. This gives the protein CASGPGLAEDTDTQYF.

V usage is TRBV19 and J usage is TRBJ1-2; TRBD1 matches at 10 bases. Germline-derived CDR1 and CDR2 are LNHDA and SQIVND (reference sequence). This CDR3 is built from 15 residues. The V segment lost 6 bases and the J segment 8 bases; nucleotides outside the gene matches: 12. The CDR3 region is CASSSRDRGSFGYTF. The CDR3 DNA sequence: TGTGCCAGTAGCTCCCGGGACAGGGGTTCCTTCGGCTACACCTTC. Filled out from reference TRBV19 and TRBJ1-2, the complete variable domain reads DGGITQSPKYLFRKEGQNVTLSCEQNLNHDAMYWYRQDPGQGLRLIYYSQIVNDFQKGDIAEGYSVSREKKESFPLTVTSAQKNPTAFYLCASSSRDRGSFGYTFGSGTRLTVV.

This clone was recorded once. The V call is TRBV11-3, the J call TRBJ2-7, with 7 nucleotides matching TRBD1. Germline V CDR1 and CDR2: SGHNT, YENEEA. CDR3 length equals 14 residues. V trimming: 3 bases; J trimming: 6 bases; junction bases outside the gene matches: 8. CDR3 DNA sequence: TGTGCCAGCAGCTTCGAAGGGACAGCCTCCGAGCAGTACTTC. Encoded protein: CASSFEGTASEQYF.

This clone was observed a handful of times. The chain links TRBV7-9 to TRBJ1-4; possibly TRBD1 for D (6 bases). Germline V gene sequence: CDR1 SEHNR, CDR2 FQNEAQ (reference sequence). CDR3 length equals 14 residues. Trimming took 4 bases from V and 7 from J, leaving 13 bases between them. The CDR3 coding sequence is TGTGCCAGCAGCTCTGCAGGGGTGGGTGAAAAACTGTTTTTT. As protein: CASSSAGVGEKLFF.

The chain is built from TRBV4-1 and TRBJ2-1, with D hard to call. Germline CDR1 MGHRA, CDR2 YSYEKL. The CDR3 has 16 amino acids. V was cut by 0 bases and J by 0 bases, with 9 bases left in between. CDR3 nucleotides: TGCGCCAGCAGCCAAGAACCCCGGCCCTCCTACAATGAGCAGTTCTTC. It is translated as CASSQEPRPSYNEQFF.

The chain joins TRBV9 to TRBJ1-2, with D perhaps matching TRBD1 (5 bases). The germline V gene encodes CDR1 SGDLS and CDR2 YYNGEE. CDR3 length: 12 residues. With 6 bases removed from V and 4 bases from J, the gap between germline ends came to 10 bases. CDR3 loop: CASTRAGYGYTF. The CDR3 DNA sequence: TGTGCCAGCACCAGGGCGGGCTATGGCTACACCTTC. Based on the CDR3 plus reference TRBV9 and TRBJ1-2, the full variable domain is DSGVTQTPKHLITATGQRVTLRCSPRSGDLSVYWYQQSLDQGLQFLIQYYNGEERAKGNILERFSAQQFPDLHSELNLSSLELGDSALYFCASTRAGYGYTFGSGTRLTVV.

The V and J genes are TRBV7-2 and TRBJ2-7, with TRBD1 matching over 11 bases. The ends lost 5 bases at V and 0 bases at J; junction bases unmatched: 3. CDR1 SGHTA and CDR2 FQGNSA come from the germline V gene. There are 15 residues in the CDR3. This CDR3 is CASSLGTGGSYEQYF. CDR3 bases: TGTGCCAGCAGCCTTGGGACAGGGGGCTCCTACGAGCAGTACTTC.

This clone has just a few counts. The chain couples TRBV2 to TRBJ1-6, with D unresolved. This CDR3 is 15 amino acids long. Germline CDR1 is SNHLY and CDR2 is FYNNEI. V was trimmed by 0 bases and J by 4 bases, leaving 7 bases between them. The CDR3 loop reads CASSEAESYNSPLHF. Here the CDR3 DNA reads TGTGCCAGCAGTGAAGCTGAGTCTTATAATTCACCCCTCCACTTT.

The genes are TRBV29-1 and TRBJ2-3, with 7 bases that match TRBD1. Unmatched junction bases numbered 13, after V lost 7 bases and J lost 6 bases. The germline V gene encodes CDR1 SQVTM and CDR2 ANQGSEA. CDR3 size: 14 residues. CDR3 sequence reads: CSAKKGRGQDTQYF. Here the CDR3 DNA reads TGCAGCGCCAAGAAGGGTAGGGGGCAGGATACGCAGTATTTT.

The chain links TRBV30 to TRBJ1-5, with 7 bases that match TRBD1. V lost 2 bases and J lost 2; bases outside the gene matches: 3. CDR1 is GTSNPN, CDR2 SVGIG, per germline (reference sequence). The CDR3 runs to 14 residues. CDR3 DNA sequence: TGTGCCTGGAGTTTGGGGACAGGCAATCAGCCCCAGCATTTT. This gives the protein CAWSLGTGNQPQHF.

This clone was counted ten times or more. This chain links TRBV30 with TRBJ1-1; 8 bases map to TRBD1. The CDR3 is 14 amino acids. Germline values: CDR1 GTSNPN, CDR2 SVGIG (reference sequence). V trimming: 0 bases; J trimming: 11 bases; junction bases outside the gene matches: 11. The CDR3 DNA reads TGTGCCTGGAGTGTACTACAGGGGGACAACATGGCTTTCTTT. Translated: CAWSVLQGDNMAFF.

This clone showed up just once. The identical CDR3 is also encoded by other nucleotide sequences in the sample. V usage is TRBV5-4 and J usage is TRBJ1-4; TRBD1 matches 7 bases. Germline CDR1 reads SGHNT; CDR2 reads YYREEE (reference sequence). The CDR3 runs 14 residues. V shed 2 bases, J shed 3 bases, and the junction held 1 base outside the gene matches. CDR3 sequence reads: CASSLGGSNEKLFF. In nucleotides, the CDR3 is TGTGCCAGCAGCTTAGGGGGCTCTAATGAAAAACTGTTTTTT.

The chain employs TRBV6-6 and TRBJ1-6, with a possible D match to TRBD1 (5 bases). From germline, CDR1 is MNHNY and CDR2 SVGAGI (reference sequence). V shed 2 bases and J shed 8 bases, with 7 bases lying between them. CDR3 length: 13 amino acids. The CDR3: CASSYVRDSPLHF. The CDR3 nucleotides read TGTGCCAGCAGTTACGTCAGGGATTCACCCCTCCACTTT.

This rearrangement joins TRBV28 to TRBJ1-6; D ambiguous. CDR1 is MDHEN, CDR2 SYDVKM, per germline. This CDR3 contains 14 residues. The V and J ends lost 4 bases and 5 bases respectively, with 9 bases between them. CDR3 nucleotides: TGTGCCAGCAGTTCCCCTCAAGATAATTCACCCCTCCACTTT. Translating gives CASSSPQDNSPLHF.

This chain links TRBV23-1 with TRBJ2-7; a weak D match, TRBD2 (6 bases). TRBV23-1 is an ORF, and what it does is uncertain. With 4 bases removed from V and 2 bases from J, the gap between germline ends came to 15 bases. The CDR3 loop spans 15 amino acids. CDR3 in DNA: TGCGCCAGCAGTCGCGCCTGGGGGGTTCCCTACGAGCAGTACTTC. As protein: CASSRAWGVPYEQYF.

As DNA, the CDR3 is TGTGCCAGCAGCTCAATATGGGCTACGACTATCATCAACTATGGCTACACCTTC. This translates into CASSSIWATTIINYGYTF. The J gene is TRBJ1-2, the V gene TRBV5-4, with D unresolved. V was clipped by 3 bases and J by 2 bases, with 23 bases between them. Germline assignment: CDR1 SGHNT and CDR2 YYREEE (reference sequence). This CDR3 is 18 amino acids long.

Concerning this clone itself: At one end, the junction sequence differs from germline, possibly due to a read error. The chain is built from TRBV13 and TRBJ2-6; 13 bases map to TRBD2. This CDR3 contains 17 residues. Germline V CDR1 and CDR2: PRHDT, FYEKMQ (reference sequence). CDR3 sequence (DNA): TGTGCCAGCAGTTTAGGACTAGCGGGGGATGGGGCCAACGTCCTGACTTTC. This codes for CASSLGLAGDGANVLTF.

The chain employs TRBV30 and TRBJ1-5; no firm D call. Germline CDR1 GTSNPN, CDR2 SVGIG (reference sequence). Deletions cut 2 bases from V and 0 bases from J, with 5 bases between. The CDR3 is made up of 13 amino acids. In nucleotides, the CDR3 is TGTGCCTGGAGTCAAGTTAGCAATCAGCCCCAGCATTTT. Its protein product is CAWSQVSNQPQHF.

This clone turned up a few times. The chain recombines TRBV5-6 with TRBJ1-5; 8 bases map to TRBD1. Germline-derived CDR1 and CDR2 are SGHDT and YYEEEE. The trim removed 3 bases at V and 1 base at J, leaving 6 bases unmatched. This CDR3 has 16 amino acids. The CDR3 here is CASSWGGTGSNQPQHF. For the CDR3, the DNA is TGTGCCAGCAGCTGGGGCGGGACAGGAAGCAATCAGCCCCAGCATTTT.